This is a list of T cell receptor beta chains from one sample in a study of T-cell reconstitution after alpha-beta-depleted transplantation in children. TCRdb passed the PCR reads through MiXCR, listing each CDR3 protein once. Seen here are under 850,000 distinct CDR3 sequences, over 10% observed once, and the top ten hold roughly 0.84%. The starting material was PBMCs, obtained before TCRalphabeta/CD19-depleted stem cell transplant. These receptors all stem from a girl aged 2 to 9 with congenital amegakaryocytic thrombocytopenia, due to receive a stem cell transplant. The CDR3 runs from the conserved cysteine through the conserved F or W. Each record gives: V gene, clone size, D gene, J gene, CDR3 DNA, CDR3 protein. A D gene is named only where the DNA matches it firmly. The size of a clone is reported for some rows only, either as once, few or many, or as a class for expanded clones.

v_gene: TRBV5-6
abundance: many
d_gene: TRBD2
j_gene: TRBJ2-7
CDR3nt: TGTGCCAGCAGCTTTACCCCTAGCGGCGAGCAGTACTTC
CDR3aa: CASSFTPSGEQYF

v_gene: TRBV12-3/TRBV12-4
abundance: -
d_gene: TRBD2
j_gene: TRBJ2-1
CDR3nt: TGTGCCAGCAGCCACAGCGGGGCCATGGCTGGGGGGCAGTTCTTC
CDR3aa: CASSHSGAMAGGQFF

v_gene: TRBV7-9
abundance: few
d_gene: -
j_gene: TRBJ2-7
CDR3nt: TGTGCCACCCGCGGCAGGGGCTACGAGCAGTACTTC
CDR3aa: CATRGRGYEQYF

v_gene: TRBV5-1
abundance: many
d_gene: -
j_gene: TRBJ1-2
CDR3nt: TGCGCCAGCAGCTTCGGGGGCGGCTATGGCTACACCTTC
CDR3aa: CASSFGGGYGYTF

v_gene: TRBV3-1
abundance: few
d_gene: TRBD2
j_gene: TRBJ2-1
CDR3nt: TGTGCCAGCAGCCAAATCACCCTAGGACTAGCGGAGAATGAGCAGTTCTTC
CDR3aa: CASSQITLGLAENEQFF

v_gene: TRBV3-1
abundance: -
d_gene: -
j_gene: TRBJ2-5
CDR3nt: TGTGCCAGCACTCCGAGAAGGGGGAAAGAGACCCAGTACTTC
CDR3aa: CASTPRRGKETQYF

v_gene: TRBV14
abundance: -
d_gene: -
j_gene: TRBJ2-7
CDR3nt: TGTGCCAGCAGCCAAGAACCGAGCGTAGAGACCTACGAGCAGTACTTC
CDR3aa: CASSQEPSVETYEQYF

v_gene: TRBV28
abundance: few
d_gene: TRBD2
j_gene: TRBJ2-5
CDR3nt: TGTGCCAGCAGTTTCGACAGGAGAACCCTTAGCGGGAGGGTGGCGGAGACCCAGTACTTC
CDR3aa: CASSFDRRTLSGRVAETQYF

v_gene: TRBV10-3
abundance: many
d_gene: TRBD2
j_gene: TRBJ2-3
CDR3nt: TGTGCCATCAGTGGTAGGACTAGCGGGAGGGTCCTACTGAGCACAGATACGCAGTATTTT
CDR3aa: CAISGRTSGRVLLSTDTQYF

v_gene: TRBV6-5
abundance: few
d_gene: TRBD2
j_gene: TRBJ2-5
CDR3nt: TGTGCCAGCAGTTACCTCCTAGCGGGAGAGCAGACCCAGTACTTC
CDR3aa: CASSYLLAGEQTQYF

v_gene: TRBV6-5
abundance: many
d_gene: -
j_gene: TRBJ1-1
CDR3nt: TGTGCCAGCAGTTACTCAGATCGAGAATCTGAAGCTTTCTTT
CDR3aa: CASSYSDRESEAFF

v_gene: TRBV11-2
abundance: -
d_gene: -
j_gene: TRBJ2-4
CDR3nt: TGTGCCAGCAGCCCCTTCCGGAGGAATGTTCAGGGTCAGTCCTTC
CDR3aa: CASSPFRRNVQGQSF

v_gene: TRBV12-3/TRBV12-4
abundance: many
d_gene: -
j_gene: TRBJ1-1
CDR3nt: TGCGCCAGCAGCTTCAGCCAGGGGAACACTGAAGCTTTCTTT
CDR3aa: CASSFSQGNTEAFF

v_gene: TRBV20-1
abundance: -
d_gene: -
j_gene: TRBJ2-7
CDR3nt: TGCAGTGCTAGATCGGTGAAGGCATCCTACGAGCAGTACTTC
CDR3aa: CSARSVKASYEQYF

v_gene: TRBV5-1
abundance: many
d_gene: -
j_gene: TRBJ2-2
CDR3nt: TGCGCCAGTACTAACATGGACACCGGGGAGCTGTTTTTT
CDR3aa: CASTNMDTGELFF

v_gene: TRBV12-3/TRBV12-4
abundance: many
d_gene: -
j_gene: TRBJ1-5
CDR3nt: TGTGCCAGCAGTTTAAGGGGATTAGGCGAGGATCAGCCCCAGCATTTT
CDR3aa: CASSLRGLGEDQPQHF

v_gene: TRBV20-1
abundance: -
d_gene: TRBD1
j_gene: TRBJ2-6
CDR3nt: TGCAGTGCTAGCCCCCTCAGGGGGACCTCTGGGGCCAACGTCCTGACTTTC
CDR3aa: CSASPLRGTSGANVLTF

v_gene: TRBV7-2
abundance: -
d_gene: TRBD2
j_gene: TRBJ2-5
CDR3nt: TGTGCCAGCAGCTTAGGCCCGGGAGGGATATGGGAGACCCAGTACTTC
CDR3aa: CASSLGPGGIWETQYF

v_gene: TRBV20-1
abundance: few
d_gene: TRBD2
j_gene: TRBJ2-1
CDR3nt: TGCAGTGTATCTAGCGGGCCCAATCCCCTTTACAATGAGCAGTTCTTC
CDR3aa: CSVSSGPNPLYNEQFF

v_gene: TRBV10-3
abundance: many
d_gene: -
j_gene: TRBJ2-5
CDR3nt: TGTGCCATCTCGCCCGCGCGAGAGACCCAGTACTTC
CDR3aa: CAISPARETQYF

v_gene: TRBV5-1
abundance: -
d_gene: TRBD2
j_gene: TRBJ2-7
CDR3nt: TGCGCCAGCAGCTGGGGTGCGAGCGGGGAATTTATCCCATCGTACTTC
CDR3aa: CASSWGASGEFIPSYF

v_gene: TRBV5-1
abundance: -
d_gene: TRBD1
j_gene: TRBJ2-6
CDR3nt: TGCGCCAGCAGCTTGGCTGGCAGGGGGTCTTTTTCTGGGGCCAACGTCCTGACTTTC
CDR3aa: CASSLAGRGSFSGANVLTF

v_gene: TRBV5-1
abundance: many
d_gene: -
j_gene: TRBJ2-7
CDR3nt: TGCGCCAGCAGCTTGGAGGCTCAGGGTTTCGAGCAGTACTTC
CDR3aa: CASSLEAQGFEQYF

v_gene: TRBV5-1
abundance: -
d_gene: TRBD2
j_gene: TRBJ2-1
CDR3nt: TGCGCCAGCAGCTCCCAAGCGGGAGGGTTGAATGAGCAGTTCTTC
CDR3aa: CASSSQAGGLNEQFF

v_gene: TRBV6-5
abundance: many
d_gene: TRBD1
j_gene: TRBJ1-1
CDR3nt: TGTGCCAGCAGTTACTCGGACAGGCGCACTGAAGCTTTCTTT
CDR3aa: CASSYSDRRTEAFF

v_gene: TRBV7-8
abundance: many
d_gene: -
j_gene: TRBJ2-1
CDR3nt: TGTGCCAGCAGCTTCTTTGCGGGCGGGACCTACAATGAGCAGTTCTTC
CDR3aa: CASSFFAGGTYNEQFF

v_gene: TRBV28
abundance: many
d_gene: TRBD2
j_gene: TRBJ2-5
CDR3nt: TGTGCCAGCAGCGCACTAGCGGGTCAGCAAGAGACCCAGTACTTC
CDR3aa: CASSALAGQQETQYF

v_gene: TRBV7-9
abundance: many
d_gene: -
j_gene: TRBJ2-5
CDR3nt: TGTGCCAGCAGCTTTACTAGTCAAGAGACCCAGTACTTC
CDR3aa: CASSFTSQETQYF

v_gene: TRBV4-1
abundance: -
d_gene: TRBD1
j_gene: TRBJ2-7
CDR3nt: TGCGCCAGCAGCCAAGTCAGGGACAGAGGCTACGAGCAGTACTTC
CDR3aa: CASSQVRDRGYEQYF

v_gene: TRBV5-1
abundance: many
d_gene: -
j_gene: TRBJ1-4
CDR3nt: TGCGCCAGCAGCTTACCTCTCGGTGGGCTTGGGGAAAAACTGTTTTTT
CDR3aa: CASSLPLGGLGEKLFF

v_gene: TRBV6-6
abundance: -
d_gene: -
j_gene: TRBJ1-5
CDR3nt: TGTGCCAGCAAAGGCAGGCGCAATCAGCCCCAGCATTTT
CDR3aa: CASKGRRNQPQHF

v_gene: TRBV7-6
abundance: -
d_gene: -
j_gene: TRBJ2-5
CDR3nt: TGTGCCAGCAGCTTACCAGCGAAAGAGACCCAGTACTTC
CDR3aa: CASSLPAKETQYF